Listed below are T cell receptor beta chains from one sample, sequenced in a study of tumor-infiltrating lymphocytes in glioblastoma multiforme. TCRdb reanalysed the multiplex PCR reads using MiXCR and keeps one entry per CDR3 protein. This sample has about 9,200 distinct CDR3 sequences, with 66% found just once. Sequenced input: brain tumor tissue. The receptor source for this set is a male donor with glioblastoma. CDR3s include the opening cysteine and the closing phenylalanine or tryptophan. The D gene is left open where the match is weak. Clone size is given for some rows only: seen once, a few or many times, or a class if the clone is expanded.

clone_size d_call j_call v_call cdr3_aa cdr3_nt
NA NA TRBJ2-6 TRBV10-3 CATFGGSGANVLTF TGTGCCACCTTTGGGGGATCTGGGGCCAACGTCCTGACTTTC
NA TRBD2 TRBJ2-1 TRBV29-1 CSVEGLASYNEQFF TGCAGCGTTGAGGGACTAGCGAGCTACAATGAGCAGTTCTTC
NA TRBD1 TRBJ2-7 TRBV6-1 CATALDRATYEQYF TGTGCCACCGCCCTAGACAGGGCCACCTACGAGCAGTACTTC
NA NA TRBJ1-2 TRBV11-2 CASSRSSGADYGYTF TGTGCCAGCAGCCGCTCGTCGGGGGCGGATTATGGCTACACCTTC
NA NA TRBJ2-7 TRBV20-1 CSARDNSYEQYF TGCAGTGCTAGGGACAACAGCTACGAGCAGTACTTC
once NA TRBJ2-3 TRBV4-1 CVSSQEPGSDTQYF TGCGTCAGCAGCCAAGAACCGGGGTCAGATACGCAATATTTT
many TRBD2 TRBJ2-3 TRBV7-9 CASRGTSGRELTDTQYF TGTGCCAGCAGGGGGACTAGCGGGAGAGAACTCACAGATACGCAGTATTTT
NA NA TRBJ1-6 TRBV6-5 CAGSYGFARGSYNSPLHF TGTGCCGGCAGTTACGGGTTCGCCCGGGGCTCCTATAATTCACCCCTCCACTTT
NA NA TRBJ1-2 TRBV20-1 CSARAQGKNRDFGYIF TGCAGTGCAAGAGCCCAAGGGAAAAACAGGGACTTTGGCTACATCTTC
few NA TRBJ2-2 TRBV29-1 CSGGNTGELFF TGCAGCGGGGGCAATACCGGGGAGCTGTTTTTT
NA NA TRBJ2-5 TRBV14 CASSHVPETQYF TGTGCCAGCAGCCATGTCCCAGAGACCCAGTACTTC
NA NA TRBJ2-3 TRBV4-2 CASSQGRDTDTQYF TGTGCCAGCAGCCAAGGGAGAGACACAGATACGCAGTATTTT
medium-sized NA TRBJ1-5 TRBV6-1 CASSARTFSNQPQHF TGTGCCAGCAGTGCCAGGACTTTTAGCAATCAGCCCCAGCATTTT
NA NA TRBJ2-2 TRBV6-5 CASRPTPPLAGSGELFF TGTGCCAGCAGACCTACCCCACCTTTGGCAGGGAGCGGGGAGCTGTTTTTT
medium-sized TRBD2 TRBJ2-3 TRBV29-1 CSVTTGTSGRNTQYF TGCAGCGTTACCACCGGGACTAGCGGGAGGAATACGCAGTATTTT
NA TRBD2 TRBJ2-1 TRBV6-5 CACESGGSGYEQFF TGTGCCTGCGAGTCGGGCGGGAGTGGCTATGAGCAGTTCTTC
NA TRBD2 TRBJ2-1 TRBV10-3 CAISLLRELSYNEQFF TGTGCCATCAGTCTACTGCGGGAGTTGTCCTACAATGAGCAGTTCTTC
NA NA TRBJ1-5 TRBV10-2 CASRPLAARDQPQHF TGCGCCAGCAGACCCCTGGCGGCAAGGGATCAGCCCCAGCATTTT
NA NA TRBJ2-7 TRBV10-1 CASSAGGQGSSYEQYF TGCGCCAGCAGTGCGGGGGGCCAGGGGAGCTCCTACGAGCAGTACTTC
many NA TRBJ2-1 TRBV29-1 CSVEDPSASEQFF TGCAGCGTTGAAGATCCTTCGGCCAGTGAGCAGTTCTTC
NA TRBD1 TRBJ1-1 TRBV5-5 CASSLAYGTGFGEAFF TGTGCCAGCAGCTTGGCCTACGGGACAGGATTCGGTGAAGCTTTCTTT
NA NA TRBJ2-1 TRBV6-5 CSSSPRPYCDGQFF TGTTCCAGCAGTCCAAGGCCCTATTGCGACGGGCAGTTCTTC
NA NA TRBJ1-1 TRBV14 CASSQLGGTDTEASF TGTGCCAGCAGCCAACTCGGGGGGACTGACACTGAAGCTTCCTTT
NA TRBD1 TRBJ1-5 TRBV12-3/TRBV12-4 CASSFSAGGQPQHF TGTGCCAGCAGTTTTTCGGCAGGGGGTCAGCCCCAGCATTTT
NA TRBD2 TRBJ2-1 TRBV4-3 CASSQGTTGGFYSEQFF TGCGCCAGCAGCCAGGGTACGACGGGAGGGTTCTACAGTGAGCAGTTCTTC
NA NA TRBJ1-3 TRBV29-1 CSARVDSGNTIYF TGCAGCGCCCGGGTCGACTCTGGAAACACCATATATTTT
NA NA TRBJ1-5 TRBV2 CASRRWWAPEDNQPQHF TGTGCCAGCAGACGCTGGTGGGCCCCGGAGGACAATCAGCCCCAGCATTTT
once NA TRBJ2-7 TRBV6-1 CASYNRASSEQYF TGTGCCAGCTACAACAGGGCTTCCTCCGAACAGTACTTC
NA NA TRBJ2-1 TRBV20-1 CSASRASRHNEQFF TGCAGTGCTAGCCGGGCTAGCCGACACAATGAGCAGTTCTTC
NA NA TRBJ2-3 TRBV6-5 CASSPSPRGDTQYF TGTGCCAGCAGTCCCTCCCCTCGAGGAGATACGCAGTATTTT
NA NA TRBJ2-7 TRBV11-2 CASSIPLSYEQYF TGTGCCAGCAGTATCCCCTTATCCTACGAGCAGTACTTC
NA NA TRBJ2-2 TRBV5-1 CASRKGDLNTGELFF TGCGCCAGCAGGAAGGGAGACTTGAACACCGGGGAGCTGTTTTTT
NA TRBD1 TRBJ2-1 TRBV20-1 CSARDREHYNEQFF TGCAGTGCTAGGGACAGGGAACACTACAATGAGCAGTTCTTC
NA NA TRBJ1-1 TRBV12-3/TRBV12-4 CAKRHVNTEAFF TGTGCCAAACGGCATGTGAACACTGAAGCTTTCTTT
NA NA TRBJ2-1 TRBV20-1 CNARDALGPYNEQFF TGCAATGCTAGAGATGCGCTGGGGCCCTACAATGAGCAGTTCTTC
NA TRBD1 TRBJ2-3 TRBV20-1 CSARFRGRNTQYF TGCAGTGCTCGTTTCAGGGGGCGAAATACGCAGTATTTT
NA TRBD2 TRBJ2-1 TRBV11-3 CATSKGLAEHNEQFF TGTGCCACCTCGAAGGGACTAGCGGAACACAATGAGCAGTTCTTC
NA NA TRBJ2-1 TRBV12-3/TRBV12-4 CASSLRRDEQFF TGCGCCAGCAGTTTGCGGCGGGATGAGCAGTTCTTC
NA TRBD1 TRBJ2-5 TRBV11-2 CASSSGQGEETQYF TGTGCCAGCAGCTCAGGACAGGGGGAAGAGACCCAGTACTTC
NA NA TRBJ2-1 TRBV11-2 CACDIIGYNEQFF TGTGCCTGCGATATCATCGGCTACAATGAGCAGTTCTTC
once TRBD1 TRBJ2-3 TRBV20-1 CNAFGTGVRIGTQYF TGCAATGCGTTTGGGACAGGGGTTAGGATTGGTACGCAGTATTTT
NA NA TRBJ2-7 TRBV20-1 CSARVLASGEQYF TGCAGTGCTAGAGTCCTAGCGTCGGGCGAGCAGTACTTC
NA NA TRBJ2-5 TRBV20-1 CSASGMRDRQETQYF TGCAGTGCTAGCGGAATGCGTGACCGCCAAGAGACCCAGTACTTC
few TRBD1 TRBJ2-4 TRBV20-1 CSAGDPDRGVRKAKNIQYF TGCAGTGCTGGAGACCCGGACAGGGGGGTTCGGAAGGCCAAAAACATTCAGTATTTC
NA TRBD2 TRBJ2-7 TRBV4-1 CASSQEGLAGLSIF TGCGCCAGCAGCCAAGAGGGCCTAGCGGGATTGTCAATCTTC
medium-sized NA TRBJ2-7 TRBV29-1 CSVGTSSYEQYF TGCAGCGTTGGAACTAGCAGCTACGAGCAGTACTTC
NA NA TRBJ2-7 TRBV20-1 CSAIDRVAVTCEQYF TGCAGTGCTATAGATCGGGTAGCGGTCACATGCGAGCAGTACTTC
medium-sized TRBD2 TRBJ2-7 TRBV4-1 CASSQASGTRNYEQYF TGCGCCAGCAGCCAAGCCTCCGGGACTAGGAACTACGAGCAGTACTTC
few NA TRBJ2-5 TRBV20-1 CSARDGSPMETQYF TGCAGTGCTAGAGACGGCTCTCCGATGGAGACCCAGTACTTC
once NA TRBJ2-1 TRBV20-1 CSAAGLHNNEQFF TGCAGTGCTGCAGGGTTGCACAACAATGAGCAGTTCTTC
NA NA TRBJ2-4 TRBV20-1 CSARDPDKGIRKAKNIQYF TGCAGTGCTAGAGACCCGGATAAGGGGATTCGGAAAGCCAAAAACATCCAGTACTTC
NA TRBD1 TRBJ2-7 TRBV29-1 CSVIGTGDYEQYF TGCAGCGTTATCGGGACAGGGGACTACGAGCAGTACTTC
once NA TRBJ2-4 TRBV10-3 CAISEDRGSIQYF TGTGCCATCAGTGAAGACAGAGGGAGCATTCAGTACTTC
NA NA TRBJ2-2 TRBV4-1 CASSQAVSGTGELFF TGCGCCAGCAGCCAAGCGGTGTCAGGCACCGGGGAGCTGTTCTTT
medium-sized NA TRBJ1-2 TRBV29-1 CSVEDPGGADGYTF TGCAGCGTTGAAGATCCAGGAGGGGCGGACGGCTACACCTTC
once TRBD1 TRBJ2-7 TRBV20-1 CSARGDREYEQYF TGCAGTGCTCGCGGGGACAGGGAGTACGAGCAGTACTTC
NA NA TRBJ1-2 TRBV6-5 CASTPGGQNYGYTF TGTGCCAGCACCCCGGGGGGGCAGAACTATGGCTACACCTTC
NA TRBD2 TRBJ2-3 TRBV6-5 CASSSLAAGTYTQYF TGTGCCAGCAGTTCTCTAGCGGCTGGCACATATACGCAGTATTTT
NA TRBD2 TRBJ2-3 TRBV29-1 CSVTNRTSGRNTQYF TGCAGCGTTACCAACAGGACTAGCGGGAGGAATACGCAGTATTTT
NA NA TRBJ2-7 TRBV6-6 CASSYGQGGEQYF TGTGCCAGCAGTTACGGGCAGGGGGGCGAGCAGTACTTC